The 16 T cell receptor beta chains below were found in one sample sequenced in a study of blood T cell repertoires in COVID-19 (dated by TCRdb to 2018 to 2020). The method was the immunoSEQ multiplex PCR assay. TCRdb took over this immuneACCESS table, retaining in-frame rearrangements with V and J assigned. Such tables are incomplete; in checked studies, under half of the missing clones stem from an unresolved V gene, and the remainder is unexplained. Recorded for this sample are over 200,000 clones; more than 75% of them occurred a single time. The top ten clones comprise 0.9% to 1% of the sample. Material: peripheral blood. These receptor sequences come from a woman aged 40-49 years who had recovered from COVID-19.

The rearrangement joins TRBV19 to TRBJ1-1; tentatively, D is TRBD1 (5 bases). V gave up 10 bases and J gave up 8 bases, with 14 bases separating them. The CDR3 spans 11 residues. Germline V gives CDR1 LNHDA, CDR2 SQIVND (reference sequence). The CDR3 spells CATSGGGEAFF. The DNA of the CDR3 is TGTGCCACATCGGGGGGGGGAGAAGCTTTCTTT.

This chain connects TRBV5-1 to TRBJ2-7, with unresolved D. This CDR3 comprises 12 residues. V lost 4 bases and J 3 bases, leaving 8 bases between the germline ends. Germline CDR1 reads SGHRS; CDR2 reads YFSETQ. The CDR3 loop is CASSPSGYEQYF. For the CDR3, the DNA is TGCGCCAGCAGCCCCTCCGGCTACGAGCAGTACTTC.

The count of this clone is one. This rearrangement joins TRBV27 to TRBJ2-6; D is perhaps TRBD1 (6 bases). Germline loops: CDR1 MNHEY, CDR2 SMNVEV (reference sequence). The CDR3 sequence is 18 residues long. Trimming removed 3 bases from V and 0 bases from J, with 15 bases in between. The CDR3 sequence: CASSFTGLLSSGANVLTF. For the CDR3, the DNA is TGTGCCAGCAGTTTCACAGGGCTTCTCAGCTCTGGGGCCAACGTCCTGACTTTC.

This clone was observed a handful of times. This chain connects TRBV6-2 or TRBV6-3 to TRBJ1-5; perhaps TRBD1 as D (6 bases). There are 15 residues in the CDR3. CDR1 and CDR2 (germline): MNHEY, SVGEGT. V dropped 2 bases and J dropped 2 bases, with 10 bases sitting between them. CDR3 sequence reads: CASSYEGVGNQPQHF. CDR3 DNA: TGTGCCAGCAGTTACGAGGGGGTAGGCAATCAGCCCCAGCATTTT.

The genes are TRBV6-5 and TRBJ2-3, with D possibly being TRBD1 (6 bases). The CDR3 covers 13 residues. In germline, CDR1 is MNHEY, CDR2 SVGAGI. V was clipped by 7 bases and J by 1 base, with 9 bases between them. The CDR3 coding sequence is TGTGCCAGCACCTACAGGGGCACAGATACGCAGTATTTT. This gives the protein CASTYRGTDTQYF.

CDR3 sequence: CASSYGRNSPLHF. CDR3 DNA sequence: TGTGCCAGCAGTTACGGGAGAAATTCACCCCTCCACTTT. The rearrangement links TRBV6-5 to TRBJ1-6; D uncertain. V was shortened by 2 bases and J by 7 bases, with 6 bases between the two germline ends. The CDR3 is 13 amino acids. Germline V lookup: CDR1 MNHEY, CDR2 SVGAGI.

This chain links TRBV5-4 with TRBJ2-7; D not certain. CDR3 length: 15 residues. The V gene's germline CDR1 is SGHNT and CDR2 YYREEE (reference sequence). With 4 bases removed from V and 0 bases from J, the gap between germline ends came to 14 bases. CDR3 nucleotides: TGTGCCAGCAGCCTCCCCCCTGGCCACTCCTACGAGCAGTACGTC. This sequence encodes CASSLPPGHSYEQYV.

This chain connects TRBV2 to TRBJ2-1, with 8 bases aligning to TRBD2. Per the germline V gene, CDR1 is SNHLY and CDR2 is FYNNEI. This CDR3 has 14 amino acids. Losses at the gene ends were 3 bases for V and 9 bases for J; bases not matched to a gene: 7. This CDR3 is CASSEGLVGGEQFF. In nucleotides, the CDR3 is TGTGCCAGCAGTGAGGGACTAGTGGGCGGTGAGCAGTTCTTC.

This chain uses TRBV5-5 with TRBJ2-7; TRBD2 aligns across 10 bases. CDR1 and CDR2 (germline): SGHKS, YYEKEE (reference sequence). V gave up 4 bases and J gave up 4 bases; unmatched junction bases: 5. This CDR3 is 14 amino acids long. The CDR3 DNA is TGTGCCAGCAGCCTCAGCGGGAGGGGGTACGAGCAGTACGTC. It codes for CASSLSGRGYEQYV.

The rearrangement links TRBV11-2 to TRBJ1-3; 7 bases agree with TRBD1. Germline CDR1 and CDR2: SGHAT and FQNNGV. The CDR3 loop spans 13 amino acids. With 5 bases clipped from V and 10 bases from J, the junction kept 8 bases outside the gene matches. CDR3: CASSPGDRRTIYF. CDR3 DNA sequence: TGTGCCAGCAGCCCTGGGGACAGAAGGACCATATATTTT.

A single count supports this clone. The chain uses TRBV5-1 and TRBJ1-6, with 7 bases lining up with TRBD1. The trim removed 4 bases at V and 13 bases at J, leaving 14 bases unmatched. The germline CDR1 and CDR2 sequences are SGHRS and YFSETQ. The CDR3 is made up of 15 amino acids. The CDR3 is CASSTNSDRLAPLHF. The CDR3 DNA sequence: TGCGCCAGCAGCACCAACTCGGACAGGTTGGCCCCCCTCCACTTT.

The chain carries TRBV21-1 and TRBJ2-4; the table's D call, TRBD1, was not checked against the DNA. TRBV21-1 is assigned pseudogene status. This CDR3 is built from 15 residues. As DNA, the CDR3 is TGTGCCAGCAGCAAAACGGGACAGTGGAGGGACATTCAGTACTTC. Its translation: CASSKTGQWRDIQYF.

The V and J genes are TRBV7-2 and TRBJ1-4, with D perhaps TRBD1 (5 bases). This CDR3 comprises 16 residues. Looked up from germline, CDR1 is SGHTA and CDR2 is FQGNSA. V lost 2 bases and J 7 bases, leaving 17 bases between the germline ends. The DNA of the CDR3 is TGTGCCAGCAGCTTATGGTCGGGGAGGGGTGGTGAAAAACTGTTTTTT. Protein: CASSLWSGRGGEKLFF.

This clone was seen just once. The DNA of the CDR3 is TGTGCCAGCAGCCCCGGTCAGGGGAACTATGGCTACACCTTC. Protein: CASSPGQGNYGYTF. This chain connects TRBV7-9 to TRBJ1-2; a possible D gene is TRBD1 (6 bases). With 5 bases removed from V and 2 bases from J, the gap between germline ends came to 12 bases. The germline V gene has CDR1 SEHNR and CDR2 FQNEAQ (reference sequence). The length of the CDR3 is 14 residues.

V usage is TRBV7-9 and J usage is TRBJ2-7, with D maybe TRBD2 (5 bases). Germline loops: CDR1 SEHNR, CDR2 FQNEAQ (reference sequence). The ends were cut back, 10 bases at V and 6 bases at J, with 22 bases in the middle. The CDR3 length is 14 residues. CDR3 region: CATYGVGEGREQYF. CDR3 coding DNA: TGTGCCACCTACGGGGTCGGAGAAGGGCGCGAGCAGTACTTC. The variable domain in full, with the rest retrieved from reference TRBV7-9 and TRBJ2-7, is DTGVSQNPRHKITKRGQNVTFRCDPISEHNRLYWYRQTLGQGPEFLTYFQNEAQLEKSRLLSDRFSAERPKGSFSTLEIQRTEQGDSAMYLCATYGVGEGREQYFGPGTRLTVT.

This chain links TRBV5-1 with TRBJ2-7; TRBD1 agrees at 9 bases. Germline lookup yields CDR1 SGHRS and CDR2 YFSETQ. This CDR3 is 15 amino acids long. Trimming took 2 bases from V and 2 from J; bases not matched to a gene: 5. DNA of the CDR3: TGCGCCAGCAGCTTACACAGGGGGCCCACCTACGAGCAGTACGTC. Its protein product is CASSLHRGPTYEQYV.